This T cell receptor (beta chain) was identified during a study of T cell responses to AZD1222 COVID-19 vaccine. V lost 5 bases and J lost 7, with 8 bases in between. Germline V CDR1 and CDR2: SGHNT, YENEEA. This CDR3 is built from 12 residues. Profiled with immunoSEQ multiplex PCR; TCRdb holds only in-frame clones, not every one. The sample includes roughly 150,000 clones, around 88% of them seen just once. Regarding this clone: Its matching antigen is unknown.

Study results and limitations: Along spike, vaccine-associated CD4 TCRs were found throughout, with dominance at 160-218 and 743-854.

This sequence originates from an adult in good health. The chain carries TRBV11-3 and TRBJ2-2, with D unresolved. The starting material was peripheral blood, obtained on day 0 of AZD1222 vaccination. CDR3 nucleotides: TGTGCCAGCAGCCTAACGGTCGGGGAGCTGTTTTTT. Protein: CASSLTVGELFF.